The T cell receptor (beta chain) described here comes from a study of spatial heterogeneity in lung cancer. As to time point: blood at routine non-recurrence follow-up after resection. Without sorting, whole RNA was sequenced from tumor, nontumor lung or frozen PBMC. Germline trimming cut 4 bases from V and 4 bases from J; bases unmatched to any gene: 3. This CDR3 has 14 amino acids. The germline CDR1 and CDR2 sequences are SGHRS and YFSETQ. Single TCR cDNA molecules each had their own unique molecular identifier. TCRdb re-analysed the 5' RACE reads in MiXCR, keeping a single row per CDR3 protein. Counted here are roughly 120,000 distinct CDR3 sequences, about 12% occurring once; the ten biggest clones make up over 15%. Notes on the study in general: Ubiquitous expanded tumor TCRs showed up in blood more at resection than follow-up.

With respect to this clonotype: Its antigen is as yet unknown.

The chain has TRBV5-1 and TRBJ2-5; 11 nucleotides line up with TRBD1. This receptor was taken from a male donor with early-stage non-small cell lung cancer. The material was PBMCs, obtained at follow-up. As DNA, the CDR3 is TGCGCCAGCAGCCCGGGACAGGGGGGAGAGACCCAGTACTTC. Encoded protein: CASSPGQGGETQYF.